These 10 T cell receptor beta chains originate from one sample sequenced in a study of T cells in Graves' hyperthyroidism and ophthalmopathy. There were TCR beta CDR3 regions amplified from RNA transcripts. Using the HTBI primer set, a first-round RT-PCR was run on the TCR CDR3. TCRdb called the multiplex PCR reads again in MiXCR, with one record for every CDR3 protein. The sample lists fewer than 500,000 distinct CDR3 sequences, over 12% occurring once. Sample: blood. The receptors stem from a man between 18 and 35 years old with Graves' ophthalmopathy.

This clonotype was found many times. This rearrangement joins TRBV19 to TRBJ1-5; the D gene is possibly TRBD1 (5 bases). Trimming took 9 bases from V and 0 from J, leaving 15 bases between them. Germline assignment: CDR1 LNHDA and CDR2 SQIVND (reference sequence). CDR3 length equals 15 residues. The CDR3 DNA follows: TGTGCCAGCAGTGGGGAGGGGCATAGCAATCAGCCCCAGCATTTT. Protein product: CASSGEGHSNQPQHF.

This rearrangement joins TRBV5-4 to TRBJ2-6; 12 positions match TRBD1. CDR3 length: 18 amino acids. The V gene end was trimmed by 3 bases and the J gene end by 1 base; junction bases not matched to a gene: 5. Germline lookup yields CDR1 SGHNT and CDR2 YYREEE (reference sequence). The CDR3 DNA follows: TGTGCCAGCAGCTGGGACAGGGGGCTCGTGTCTGGGGCCAACGTCCTGACTTTC. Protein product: CASSWDRGLVSGANVLTF.

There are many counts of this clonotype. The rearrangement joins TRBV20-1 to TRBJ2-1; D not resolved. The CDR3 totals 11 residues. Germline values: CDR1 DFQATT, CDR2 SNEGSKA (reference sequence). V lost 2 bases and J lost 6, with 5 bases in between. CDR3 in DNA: TGCAGTGCTAGAACGTTCAATGAGCAGTTCTTC. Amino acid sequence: CSARTFNEQFF.

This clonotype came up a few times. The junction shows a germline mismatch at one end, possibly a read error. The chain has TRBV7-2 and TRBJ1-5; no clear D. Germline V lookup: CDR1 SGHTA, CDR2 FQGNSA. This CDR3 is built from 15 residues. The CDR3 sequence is CACSLGPYSNQPQHF. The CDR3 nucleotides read TGTGCCTGCAGCTTAGGTCCGTATAGCAATCAGCCCCAGCATTTT.

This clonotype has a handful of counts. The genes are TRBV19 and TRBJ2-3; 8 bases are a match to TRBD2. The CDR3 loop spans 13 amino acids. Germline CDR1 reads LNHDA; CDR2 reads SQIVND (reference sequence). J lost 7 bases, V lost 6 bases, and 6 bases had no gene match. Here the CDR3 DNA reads TGTGCCAGTAGCGGGAGGGTCAGGAATACGCAGTATTTT. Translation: CASSGRVRNTQYF. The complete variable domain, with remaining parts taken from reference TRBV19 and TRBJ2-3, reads DGGITQSPKYLFRKEGQNVTLSCEQNLNHDAMYWYRQDPGQGLRLIYYSQIVNDFQKGDIAEGYSVSREKKESFPLTVTSAQKNPTAFYLCASSGRVRNTQYFGPGTRLTVL.

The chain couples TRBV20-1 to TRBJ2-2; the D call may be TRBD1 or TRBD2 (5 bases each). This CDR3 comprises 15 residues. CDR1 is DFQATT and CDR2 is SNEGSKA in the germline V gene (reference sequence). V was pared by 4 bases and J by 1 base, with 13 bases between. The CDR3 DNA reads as TGCAGTGCTACGGGGACGGATAAGAACACCGGGGAGCTGTTTTTT. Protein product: CSATGTDKNTGELFF.

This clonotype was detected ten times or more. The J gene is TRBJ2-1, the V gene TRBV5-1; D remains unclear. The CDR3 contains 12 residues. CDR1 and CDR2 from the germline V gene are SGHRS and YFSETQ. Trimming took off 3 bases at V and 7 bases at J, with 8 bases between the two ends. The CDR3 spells CASSSPSNEQFF. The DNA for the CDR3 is TGCGCCAGCAGCTCTCCCTCTAATGAGCAGTTCTTC.

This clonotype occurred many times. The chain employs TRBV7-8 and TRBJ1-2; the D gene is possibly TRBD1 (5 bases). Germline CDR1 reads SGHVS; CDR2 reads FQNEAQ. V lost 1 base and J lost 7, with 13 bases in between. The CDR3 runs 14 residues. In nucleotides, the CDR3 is TGTGCCAGCAGCTTAGAGGGACTGGCCTCTGGCTACACCTTC. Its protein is CASSLEGLASGYTF. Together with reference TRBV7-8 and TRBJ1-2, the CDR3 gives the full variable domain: GAGVSQSPRYKVAKRGQDVALRCDPISGHVSLFWYQQALGQGPEFLTYFQNEAQLDKSGLPSDRFFAERPEGSVSTLKIQRTQQEDSAVYLCASSLEGLASGYTFGSGTRLTVV.

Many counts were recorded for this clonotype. The CDR3 sequence: CASSTGQGVNEQFF. The CDR3 DNA follows: TGTGCCAGCAGTACCGGACAGGGCGTCAATGAGCAGTTCTTC. The V and J genes are TRBV7-9 and TRBJ2-1; 8 bases match TRBD1. CDR1 SEHNR and CDR2 FQNEAQ come from the germline V gene (reference sequence). V shed 6 bases and J 6 bases; nucleotides not matched to a gene: 7. The CDR3 extends over 14 amino acids.

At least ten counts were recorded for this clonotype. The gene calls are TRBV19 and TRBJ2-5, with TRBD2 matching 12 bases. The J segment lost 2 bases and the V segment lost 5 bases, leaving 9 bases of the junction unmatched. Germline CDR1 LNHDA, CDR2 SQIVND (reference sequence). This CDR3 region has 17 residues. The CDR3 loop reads CASSSSTSGGAQETQYF. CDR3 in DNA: TGTGCCAGTAGTTCCTCGACTAGCGGGGGTGCTCAAGAGACCCAGTACTTC.